The 17 T cell receptor beta chains below were found in one sample sequenced in a study of blood T cells in healthy people across ages. It was with a sample-barcoded 5' primer and a J-beta primer mix that a second PCR of roughly 7 to 12 cycles was run. TCRdb re-analysed the 5' RACE reads in MiXCR, keeping a single row per CDR3 protein. The sample records roughly 830,000 distinct CDR3 sequences, about 59% being singletons. The sequenced material came from blood. The receptors shown here come from a man aged 30 to 39 in good health.

This clonotype has more than one count but fewer than ten. The chain has TRBV2 and TRBJ2-3; no definite D call. CDR3 length: 13 residues. V was cut by 5 bases and J by 6 bases, with 12 bases left in between. Germline-derived CDR1 and CDR2 are SNHLY and FYNNEI. The CDR3 loop is CASSYGLGDTQYF. In DNA, the CDR3 is TGTGCCAGCAGTTACGGTTTGGGCGATACGCAGTATTTT.

The rearrangement joins TRBV5-1 to TRBJ2-3; D perhaps matches TRBD2 (7 bases). With 3 bases removed from V and 0 bases from J, the gap between germline ends came to 11 bases. CDR1 and CDR2 from the germline V gene are SGHRS and YFSETQ. The CDR3 consists of 15 residues. Written as DNA, the CDR3 is TGCGCCAGCAGCTCCCGGGGGGCCAGCACAGATACGCAGTATTTT. It encodes CASSSRGASTDTQYF.

The gene calls are TRBV7-2 and TRBJ1-4; 7 bases agree with TRBD1. This CDR3 spans 15 amino acids. Germline loops: CDR1 SGHTA, CDR2 FQGNSA. Trimming removed 5 bases from V and 5 bases from J; junction bases left unmatched: 8. The CDR3 coding sequence is TGTGCCAGCAGCACTCCAGGGGGGGGAAATGAAAAACTGTTTTTT. This sequence encodes CASSTPGGGNEKLFF.

The V call is TRBV20-1, the J call TRBJ2-7, with 7 bases that match TRBD1. The CDR3 consists of 16 residues. The V gene end was trimmed by 0 bases and the J gene end by 2 bases; junction bases not matched to a gene: 10. CDR1 is DFQATT and CDR2 is SNEGSKA in the germline V gene (reference sequence). CDR3 residues: CSARDRDRALTYEQYF. The CDR3, as DNA: TGCAGTGCTAGAGATCGAGACAGGGCTCTGACCTACGAGCAGTACTTC.

This rearrangement joins TRBV7-2 to TRBJ2-1, with a weak D call TRBD2 (6 bases). Trimming removed 5 bases from V and 2 bases from J, with 13 bases in between. This CDR3 region has 15 residues. Germline V gene data show CDR1 as SGHTA and CDR2 as FQGNSA. CDR3 nucleotides: TGTGCCAGCAGCCCCCCCTCGGGGGCCTACAATGAGCAGTTCTTC. Amino acid sequence: CASSPPSGAYNEQFF.

This clonotype came up once. The chain links TRBV10-3 to TRBJ1-6; tentatively, D is TRBD1 (6 bases). This CDR3 has 12 residues. Germline CDR1 ENHRY, CDR2 SYGVKD. V gave up 8 bases and J gave up 8 bases, with 10 bases separating them. This CDR3 reads CAIGQSDSPLHF. CDR3 nucleotides: TGTGCCATCGGACAGTCGGATTCACCCCTCCACTTT.

J is TRBJ1-1 and V is TRBV7-2; D not resolved. Deletions cut 5 bases from V and 1 base from J, with 14 bases between. This CDR3 has 15 amino acids. Germline V CDR1 and CDR2: SGHTA, FQGNSA. CDR3 in amino acids: CASSRVWAGNTEAFF. The DNA for the CDR3 is TGTGCCAGCAGCCGGGTGTGGGCGGGGAACACTGAAGCTTTCTTT.

With regard to this clonotype: Possible read error: a much larger clone is one base away. The chain uses TRBV4-2 and TRBJ1-2, with TRBD1 as a possible D gene (6 bases). The germline V gene encodes CDR1 LGHNA and CDR2 YNFKEQ. The CDR3 covers 14 residues. The CDR3 nucleotides are TGTGCCAGCCGGGGTGGGGGCGGCGGCTATGACTACACCTTC. Protein: CASRGGGGGYDYTF.

The chain has TRBV2 and TRBJ2-6; the match to TRBD1 covers 10 bases. This CDR3 has 20 amino acids. Per the germline V gene, CDR1 is SNHLY and CDR2 is FYNNEI. The V and J ends lost 7 bases and 2 bases, in that order; junction bases with no gene match: 17. CDR3 bases: TGTGCCAGCACCTCTCGATTGACCGGGACAGGGGAGACTGGGGCCAACGTCCTGACTTTC. Residues: CASTSRLTGTGETGANVLTF.

This rearrangement joins TRBV20-1 to TRBJ2-3; tentatively, D is TRBD1 or TRBD2 (6 bases each). Germline CDR1 is DFQATT and CDR2 is SNEGSKA (reference sequence). With 6 bases removed from V and 2 bases from J, the gap between germline ends came to 12 bases. This CDR3 is built from 13 residues. The CDR3 region is CSARGRPTDTQYF. In DNA, the CDR3 is TGCAGTGCCCGGGGGCGGCCCACAGATACGCAGTATTTT.

This chain uses TRBV4-1 with TRBJ2-1; D not certain. CDR3 length: 13 amino acids. Germline CDR1 reads MGHRA; CDR2 reads YSYEKL. V lost 0 bases and J lost 9, with 9 bases in between. CDR3 DNA sequence: TGCGCCAGCAGCCAAGAACCGCCCCTTGAGCAGTTCTTC. Protein sequence: CASSQEPPLEQFF.

This CDR3 reads CASSQAYRRYEQYF. In DNA form, the CDR3 reads TGTGCCAGCAGCCAAGCGTACAGAAGGTACGAGCAGTACTTC. J is TRBJ2-4 and V is TRBV14, with D uncertain. The DNA end favors TRBJ2-7, so the J call may be wrong. Germline lookup yields CDR1 SGHDN and CDR2 FVKESK. CDR3 length: 14 residues.

This clonotype was seen many times. CDR3 coding DNA: TGTGCCAGCAGTGGGGGTCAGCTCACAGATACGCAGTATTTT. It encodes CASSGGQLTDTQYF. V usage is TRBV2 and J usage is TRBJ2-3; D unclear. The CDR3 runs to 14 residues. Germline-derived CDR1 and CDR2 are SNHLY and FYNNEI. V lost 4 bases to trimming and J lost 2 bases, with 10 bases between them.

This clonotype has just a few counts. J is TRBJ2-4 and V is TRBV20-1; tentatively, D is TRBD1 (6 bases). The CDR3 has 14 amino acids. Trimming pared 4 bases from V and 7 bases from J, leaving 17 bases between. Germline V gene data show CDR1 as DFQATT and CDR2 as SNEGSKA (reference sequence). The CDR3 bases are TGCAGTGCTACTCCGCCCTCGAGGGGGAACATTCAGTACTTC. This sequence encodes CSATPPSRGNIQYF.

The chain has TRBV6-1 and TRBJ2-5; unclear D gene. The DNA end favors TRBJ1-2, so the J call may be wrong. Germline CDR1 is MNHNS and CDR2 is SASEGT. This CDR3 contains 15 residues. CDR3 residues: CASSGANNRIYGYTF. In DNA form, the CDR3 reads TGTGCCAGCAGTGGTGCCAATAACCGTATCTATGGCTACACCTTC.

For this clonotype: This may be a read error, as it is one base from a much larger clone. The V gene is TRBV10-3, the J gene TRBJ2-1; TRBD1 matches 9 bases. This CDR3 spans 14 amino acids. Germline CDR1 and CDR2: ENHRY and SYGVKD. CDR3 protein: CAARGQGRYNGQFF. The CDR3 coding sequence is TGTGCCGCCCGGGGACAGGGACGCTACAATGGGCAGTTCTTC.

The gene calls are TRBV5-1 and TRBJ1-5; possible D gene TRBD1, 5 bases. Trimming stripped 5 bases from V and 2 bases from J, with 11 bases between. The CDR3 has 14 residues. Germline values: CDR1 SGHRS, CDR2 YFSETQ. CDR3 loop: CASRGREGNQPQHF. The CDR3 DNA sequence: TGCGCCAGCAGGGGCAGGGAGGGCAATCAGCCCCAGCATTTT.